Sequencing of this TCR beta chain was carried out in a study of blood T cell repertoires in COVID-19. The CDR3 has 16 amino acids. Germline V gives CDR1 LNHDA, CDR2 SQIVND (reference sequence). J was trimmed by 8 bases and V by 3 bases; bases with no gene match: 9. Some clones are missing from TCRdb's copy, which holds only in-frame ones; the method was immunoSEQ multiplex PCR. The profile covers hundreds of thousands of clones, with 88% appearing a single time and more than 7.5% taken by the ten largest. This receptor was obtained from an older woman who had recovered from COVID-19. Material: PBMCs or T cells enriched from blood (not recorded which). The V call is TRBV19, the J call TRBJ1-6, with 8 bases that match TRBD1. The CDR3 loop reads CASSILPTGVYSPLHF. The CDR3 nucleotides read TGTGCCAGTAGTATCCTCCCGACAGGGGTTTATTCACCCCTCCACTTT.